The 27 T cell receptor beta chains listed next were all sequenced from one sample in a study of identical twins. In TCRdb, the 5' RACE reads were re-called with MiXCR into one record per CDR3 protein. The data hold hundreds of thousands of distinct CDR3 sequences, with 15% to 20% observed a single time. This sample also belongs to another study, concerning T cells expressing NK-cell markers.

The material sequenced was PBMCs. The receptor set was obtained from a woman under 30 in good health.

There are a few counts of this clonotype. The chain joins TRBV6-5 to TRBJ2-7; 9 bases line up with TRBD1. The CDR3 consists of 16 residues. With 2 bases clipped from V and 5 bases from J, the junction kept 10 bases outside the gene matches. Germline V gene data show CDR1 as MNHEY and CDR2 as SVGAGI. CDR3 amino acids: CASSYPAGTGTNEQYF. CDR3 DNA: TGTGCCAGCAGTTACCCCGCCGGGACAGGGACAAACGAGCAGTACTTC.

This clonotype was detected a few times. V gene TRBV3-1 combines with J gene TRBJ1-5, with D possibly matching TRBD1 (5 bases). Germline V CDR1 and CDR2: LGHDT, YNNKEL (reference sequence). V was trimmed by 5 bases and J by 5 bases, leaving 10 bases between them. The CDR3 has 13 residues. The DNA for the CDR3 is TGTGCCAGCAGCATAGGGGTGGATCAGCCCCAGCATTTT. Protein: CASSIGVDQPQHF.

This chain joins TRBV7-9 and TRBJ2-3; TRBD2 matches 7 bases. This CDR3 spans 16 amino acids. Germline V gene sequence: CDR1 SEHNR, CDR2 FQNEAQ (reference sequence). V shed 5 bases and J 4 bases; nucleotides not matched to a gene: 12. CDR3 loop: CASSPGAGPTPDTQYF. CDR3 in DNA: TGTGCCAGCAGCCCGGGAGCGGGGCCCACTCCAGATACGCAGTATTTT.

The chain links TRBV20-1 to TRBJ1-2, with D uncertain. V was shortened by 2 bases and J by 4 bases, with 11 bases between the two germline ends. The CDR3 consists of 13 residues. Per germline, CDR1 DFQATT and CDR2 SNEGSKA (reference sequence). CDR3 protein: CSARHSYSYGYTF. The CDR3 DNA sequence: TGCAGTGCTAGACACAGCTATTCCTATGGCTACACCTTC.

This clonotype was counted between two and nine times. V is TRBV7-2 and J is TRBJ2-7; 13 bases fit TRBD2. Trimming removed 5 bases from V and 6 bases from J; junction bases left unmatched: 7. There are 15 residues in the CDR3. The germline CDR1 and CDR2 sequences are SGHTA and FQGNSA. CDR3 coding DNA: TGTGCCAGCAGCCCCGGACTAGCGGGGGAAGGCGAGCAGTACTTC. Its translation: CASSPGLAGEGEQYF.

The rearrangement uses TRBV4-3 and TRBJ2-7; 13 nucleotides align to TRBD2. The CDR3 contains 16 residues. Germline values: CDR1 LGHNA, CDR2 YSLEER. V lost 1 base and J lost 3; bases outside the gene matches: 3. The CDR3 sequence: CASSQGTSGRGYEQYF. The DNA of the CDR3 is TGCGCCAGCAGCCAAGGGACTAGCGGGAGAGGCTACGAGCAGTACTTC.

This sequence joins TRBV18 and TRBJ2-1; 8 bases are shared with TRBD2. The CDR3 sequence is 16 residues long. Trimming cost V 4 bases and J 2 bases; bases outside gene matches: 7. Germline CDR1 and CDR2: KGHSH and LQKENI. The CDR3 sequence is CASSLRGGEAYNEQFF. CDR3 sequence (DNA): TGTGCCAGCTCACTACGGGGGGGTGAGGCCTACAATGAGCAGTTCTTC.

This clonotype was observed a few times. The chain has TRBV7-8 and TRBJ2-1, with 8 bases lining up with TRBD2. Trimming removed 1 base from V and 4 bases from J; junction bases left unmatched: 9. The length of the CDR3 is 17 residues. Germline-derived CDR1 and CDR2 are SGHVS and FQNEAQ. The CDR3 loop reads CASSLGSAGGMYNEQFF. CDR3 DNA: TGTGCCAGCAGCTTAGGGTCGGCGGGGGGTATGTACAATGAGCAGTTCTTC.

CDR3 DNA: TGTGCCAGCACCATGGACCCAGGGGCCGAGCAGTTCTTC. It translates to CASTMDPGAEQFF. This chain connects TRBV2 to TRBJ2-1, with D perhaps TRBD1 (6 bases). The CDR3 has 13 residues. The V and J ends lost 7 bases and 10 bases respectively, with 17 bases between them. Germline lookup yields CDR1 SNHLY and CDR2 FYNNEI.

The chain employs TRBV7-8 and TRBJ2-7; D not certain. V was cut by 8 bases and J by 0 bases, with 20 bases left in between. This CDR3 has 16 residues. Germline V gene lookup returns CDR1 SGHVS and CDR2 FQNEAQ. CDR3 region: CASGPGLLWTSYEQYF. In DNA, the CDR3 is TGTGCCAGCGGCCCCGGGCTCCTCTGGACCTCCTACGAGCAGTACTTC.

The V and J genes are TRBV5-6 and TRBJ2-1; 7 nucleotides align to TRBD2. V was clipped by 1 base and J by 5 bases; unmatched bases: 6. The CDR3 covers 15 residues. The germline V gene has CDR1 SGHDT and CDR2 YYEEEE. CDR3 DNA sequence: TGTGCCAGCAGCTTGCGCGGGAGAGGGGACAATGAGCAGTTCTTC. It is translated as CASSLRGRGDNEQFF.

This clonotype was detected many times. V usage is TRBV10-2 and J usage is TRBJ1-5; no clear D. There are 15 residues in the CDR3. Germline V CDR1 and CDR2: WSHSY, SAAADI. Deletions cut 6 bases from V and 3 bases from J, with 15 bases between. The chain's CDR3 is CASRDGSHANQPQHF. CDR3 nucleotides: TGCGCCAGCAGGGACGGGTCGCACGCCAATCAGCCCCAGCATTTT.

A few counts support this clonotype. The gene calls are TRBV3-1 and TRBJ1-2, with D perhaps matching TRBD1 (6 bases). CDR1 and CDR2 from the germline V gene are LGHDT and YNNKEL (reference sequence). The CDR3 has 16 residues. V lost 0 bases and J 3 bases, leaving 14 bases between the germline ends. The chain's CDR3 is CASSQDPTGGYYGYTF. CDR3 nucleotide sequence: TGTGCCAGCAGCCAAGATCCGACAGGCGGGTACTATGGCTACACCTTC. Complete variable domain (other parts from reference TRBV3-1 and TRBJ1-2): DTAVSQTPKYLVTQMGNDKSIKCEQNLGHDTMYWYKQDSKKFLKIMFSYNNKELIINETVPNRFSPKSPDKAHLNLHINSLELGDSAVYFCASSQDPTGGYYGYTFGSGTRLTVV.

With respect to this clonotype: A read error may explain this, as a much larger clone is one base away. This sequence joins TRBV2 and TRBJ2-1; D is perhaps TRBD1 (6 bases). The germline CDR1 and CDR2 sequences are SNHLY and FYNNEI. The CDR3 runs to 18 residues. The CDR3 spells CACSSSTGRQSSYNEQFF. The CDR3 DNA is TGTGCCTGCAGTTCGTCCACAGGGAGACAAAGCTCCTACAATGAGCAGTTCTTC.

This clonotype was counted a few times. The J gene is TRBJ1-6, the V gene TRBV12-3 or TRBV12-4, with no clear D. The V gene lost 5 bases and the J gene lost 8 bases, with 7 bases spanning the gap. The CDR3 loop spans 12 amino acids. The chain's CDR3 is CASSTPHSPLHF. The CDR3 DNA follows: TGTGCCAGCAGTACCCCGCATTCACCCCTCCACTTT.

This chain connects TRBV15 to TRBJ2-1; TRBD2 is a possible D gene (6 bases). The CDR3 is 18 amino acids. Trimming shortened V by 0 bases and J by 4 bases, and 19 bases separated the two germline ends. Germline assignment: CDR1 LNHNV and CDR2 YYDKDF (reference sequence). Written as DNA, the CDR3 is TGTGCCACCAGCAGAGATATGCCCCGGGAGTGGAAATACAATGAGCAGTTCTTC. This codes for CATSRDMPREWKYNEQFF.

Here the CDR3 reads CASSLVSSGGLSRTETQYF. CDR3 sequence (DNA): TGTGCCAGCAGCTTGGTTTCTAGCGGGGGCCTTTCCAGGACCGAGACCCAGTACTTC. The chain employs TRBV5-4 and TRBJ2-5; 10 bases agree with TRBD2. The CDR3 extends over 19 amino acids. Germline loops: CDR1 SGHNT, CDR2 YYREEE (reference sequence). The J segment lost 5 bases and the V segment lost 0 bases, leaving 16 bases of the junction unmatched.

The sample holds a few counts of this clonotype. J is TRBJ1-4 and V is TRBV7-2; the D gene is possibly TRBD1 (5 bases). This CDR3 is built from 15 residues. V lost 1 base and J 4 bases, leaving 10 bases between the germline ends. Germline loops: CDR1 SGHTA, CDR2 FQGNSA. Here the CDR3 DNA reads TGTGCCAGCAGCTTAGATCCAGGGTTTAATGAAAAACTGTTTTTT. The encoded protein is CASSLDPGFNEKLFF.

The J gene is TRBJ2-7, the V gene TRBV20-1, with 9 bases matching TRBD2. The CDR3 sequence is 15 residues long. Losses at the gene ends were 5 bases for V and 4 bases for J; bases not matched to a gene: 12. Germline V gene data show CDR1 as DFQATT and CDR2 as SNEGSKA (reference sequence). The CDR3 loop reads CSALIAGAPTYEQYF. CDR3 sequence (DNA): TGCAGTGCTCTGATAGCGGGAGCCCCCACTTACGAGCAGTACTTC.

The chain employs TRBV20-1 and TRBJ2-1, with TRBD2 matching over 13 bases. Germline V gives CDR1 DFQATT, CDR2 SNEGSKA (reference sequence). J gave up 4 bases and V 6 bases, and 6 bases lay outside the gene matches. The CDR3 has 15 residues. The CDR3 nucleotides read TGCAGTGCAAGGACTAGCGGGAGATTATACAATGAGCAGTTCTTC. Translating it yields CSARTSGRLYNEQFF.

This clonotype was counted a few times. This chain connects TRBV5-6 to TRBJ2-7, with 10 bases matching TRBD2. This CDR3 spans 14 amino acids. CDR1 and CDR2 (germline): SGHDT, YYEEEE. V lost 4 bases and J lost 5; bases outside the gene matches: 6. The CDR3 reads CASSLSGRADEQYF. The CDR3 DNA is TGTGCCAGCAGCCTGAGCGGGAGGGCCGACGAGCAGTACTTC.

This clonotype has just a few counts. The rearrangement uses TRBV18 and TRBJ2-7; weak D call: TRBD1 (5 bases). The CDR3 is made up of 12 amino acids. Trimming removed 3 bases from V and 6 bases from J, with 9 bases in between. CDR1 is KGHSH and CDR2 is LQKENI in the germline V gene. CDR3: CASSPRDGEQYF. The CDR3 DNA reads TGTGCCAGCTCACCCAGGGATGGCGAGCAGTACTTC.

Here the CDR3 reads CASSSSAYYEQYF. CDR3 sequence (DNA): TGTGCCAGCAGTTCATCCGCCTACTACGAGCAGTACTTC. The rearrangement joins TRBV6-2 or TRBV6-3 to TRBJ2-7; D call uncertain. This CDR3 has 13 residues. Trimming removed 4 bases from V and 3 bases from J, with 10 bases in between. Germline V gives CDR1 MNHEY, CDR2 SVGEGT.

This clonotype was counted only a few times. The chain links TRBV6-5 to TRBJ1-2; D is ambiguous. Trimming stripped 4 bases from V and 7 bases from J, with 13 bases between. CDR1 is MNHEY, CDR2 SVGAGI, per germline. The CDR3 loop spans 13 amino acids. CDR3 bases: TGTGCCAGCAGTTTCGGCGGTGCGGCTGGCTACACCTTC. Its translation: CASSFGGAAGYTF.

A few counts support this clonotype. The chain has TRBV5-1 and TRBJ2-3; D unclear. This CDR3 contains 16 residues. With 2 bases removed from V and 4 bases from J, the gap between germline ends came to 17 bases. Germline V gene data show CDR1 as SGHRS and CDR2 as YFSETQ. The CDR3 sequence is CASSFPGRHAPDTQYF. Written as DNA, the CDR3 is TGCGCCAGCAGCTTCCCGGGCCGTCACGCCCCAGATACGCAGTATTTT.

The chain has TRBV6-5 and TRBJ2-5; 8 bases fit TRBD1. Germline loops: CDR1 MNHEY, CDR2 SVGAGI. The CDR3 runs to 14 residues. V lost 4 bases to trimming and J lost 4 bases; unmatched junction nucleotides: 5. DNA of the CDR3: TGTGCCAGCAGTTTCGGACAGGGCAGAGAGACCCAGTACTTC. It specifies CASSFGQGRETQYF.

This clonotype was counted only a few times. This chain connects TRBV3-1 to TRBJ1-1, with D perhaps TRBD1 (6 bases). Trimming took 7 bases from V and 3 from J, leaving 15 bases between them. There are 14 residues in the CDR3. Germline V gene sequence: CDR1 LGHDT, CDR2 YNNKEL (reference sequence). CDR3 nucleotides: TGTGCCAGCACACGGACGGAGGGGGACACTGAAGCTTTCTTT. Protein product: CASTRTEGDTEAFF.